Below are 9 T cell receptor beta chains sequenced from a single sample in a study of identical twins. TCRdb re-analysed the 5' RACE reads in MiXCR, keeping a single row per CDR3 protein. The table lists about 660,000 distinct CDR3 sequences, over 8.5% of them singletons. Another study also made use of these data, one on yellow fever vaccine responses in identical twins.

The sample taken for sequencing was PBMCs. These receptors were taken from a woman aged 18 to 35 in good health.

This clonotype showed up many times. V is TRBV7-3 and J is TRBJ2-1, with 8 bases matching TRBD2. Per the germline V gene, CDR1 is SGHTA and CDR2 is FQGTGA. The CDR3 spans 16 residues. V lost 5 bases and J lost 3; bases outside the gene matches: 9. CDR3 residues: CASSISGTRGYNEQFF. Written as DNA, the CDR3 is TGTGCCAGCAGCATCTCCGGGACTAGAGGCTACAATGAGCAGTTCTTC.

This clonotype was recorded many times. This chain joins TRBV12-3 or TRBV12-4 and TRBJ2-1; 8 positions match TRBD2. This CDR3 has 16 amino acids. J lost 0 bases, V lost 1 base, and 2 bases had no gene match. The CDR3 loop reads CASSLGGGLSYNEQFF. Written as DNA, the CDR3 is TGTGCCAGCAGTTTAGGCGGGGGGCTCTCCTACAATGAGCAGTTCTTC.

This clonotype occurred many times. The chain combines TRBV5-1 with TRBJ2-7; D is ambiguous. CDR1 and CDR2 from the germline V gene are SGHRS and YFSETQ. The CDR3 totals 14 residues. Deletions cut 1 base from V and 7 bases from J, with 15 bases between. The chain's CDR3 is CASSLSDVPQEQYF. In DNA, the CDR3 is TGCGCCAGCAGCTTGTCGGACGTACCCCAAGAGCAGTACTTC.

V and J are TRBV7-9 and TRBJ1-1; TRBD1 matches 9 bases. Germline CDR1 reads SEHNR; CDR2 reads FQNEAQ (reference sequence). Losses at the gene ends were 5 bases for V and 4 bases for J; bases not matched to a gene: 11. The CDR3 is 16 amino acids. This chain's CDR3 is CASSEPGQGGFTEAFF. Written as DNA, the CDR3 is TGTGCCAGCAGCGAGCCGGGACAGGGCGGATTCACTGAAGCTTTCTTT.

The CDR3 nucleotides are TGTGCCAGCAGCGACCCGGACCGAAACATTCAGTACTTC. Amino acids: CASSDPDRNIQYF. The chain carries TRBV7-9 and TRBJ2-4; no clear D. V lost 5 bases, J lost 6 bases, and 11 bases lay in between. Germline V gene data show CDR1 as SEHNR and CDR2 as FQNEAQ (reference sequence). CDR3 length: 13 residues.

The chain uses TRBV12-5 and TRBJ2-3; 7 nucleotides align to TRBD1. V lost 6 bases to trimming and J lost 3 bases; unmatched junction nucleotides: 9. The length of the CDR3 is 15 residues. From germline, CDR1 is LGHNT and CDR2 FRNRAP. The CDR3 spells CASGPGQKQTDTQYF. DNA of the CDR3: TGTGCTAGTGGCCCGGGACAGAAGCAGACAGATACGCAGTATTTT.

In DNA form, the CDR3 reads TGTGCCAGCAGTTACTACAGGGTAGACACTGAAGCTTTCTTT. The encoded protein is CASSYYRVDTEAFF. The chain carries TRBV6-2 or TRBV6-3 and TRBJ1-1, with a tentative D call TRBD1 (6 bases). Deletions cut 1 base from V and 3 bases from J, with 9 bases between. From germline, CDR1 is MNHEY and CDR2 SVGEGT. The CDR3 covers 14 residues.

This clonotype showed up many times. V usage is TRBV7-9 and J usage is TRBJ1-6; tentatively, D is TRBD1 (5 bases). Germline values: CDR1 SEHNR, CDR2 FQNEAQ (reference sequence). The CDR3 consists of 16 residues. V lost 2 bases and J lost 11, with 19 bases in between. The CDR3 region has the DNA TGTGCCAGCAGCTTATCGGGGACCTCCCTAGCGACACCCCTCCACTTT. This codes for CASSLSGTSLATPLHF. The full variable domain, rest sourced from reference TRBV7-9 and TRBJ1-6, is DTGVSQNPRHKITKRGQNVTFRCDPISEHNRLYWYRQTLGQGPEFLTYFQNEAQLEKSRLLSDRFSAERPKGSFSTLEIQRTEQGDSAMYLCASSLSGTSLATPLHFGNGTRLTVT.

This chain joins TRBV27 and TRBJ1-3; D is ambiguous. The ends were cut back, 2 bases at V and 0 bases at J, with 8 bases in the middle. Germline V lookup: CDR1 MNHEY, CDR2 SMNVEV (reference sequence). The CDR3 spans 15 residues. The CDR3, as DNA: TGTGCCAGCAGTTTAAGTGGACCCTCTGGAAACACCATATATTTT. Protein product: CASSLSGPSGNTIYF.